These 9 T cell receptor beta chains share one sample of origin, sequenced in a study of metastatic and nonmetastatic thyroid tumors (dated by TCRdb to 2018 to 2021). None of the patients had been given any treatment before thyroid surgery. Receptor libraries were prepared by PCR. Sequencing was performed on an Illumina HiSeq 4000. TCRdb trimmed the raw reads at Q25, called clones with MiXCR and kept productive beta chains. Present in this sample are 70,000 or so clones, 13% to 15% of which were seen just once. Together, the top ten hold approximately 7% of the sample. Sequenced sample: blood. These receptors came from a male donor with papillary thyroid cancer or a benign thyroid nodule (not recorded which). Some clones in this sample may be carry-over from other donors' samples.

V gene TRBV2 combines with J gene TRBJ1-6, with D possibly matching TRBD1 (5 bases). Trimming took off 6 bases at V and 11 bases at J, with 8 bases between the two ends. This CDR3 region has 11 residues. Germline V gives CDR1 SNHLY, CDR2 FYNNEI. CDR3 region: CASRRGAPLHF. For the CDR3, the DNA is TGTGCCAGCAGACGGGGGGCACCCCTCCACTTT.

This clone was seen many times. The V call is TRBV18, the J call TRBJ1-2; no firm D call. Trimming took off 6 bases at V and 0 bases at J, with 8 bases between the two ends. Germline CDR1 is KGHSH and CDR2 is LQKENI. The CDR3 has 13 amino acids. CDR3 amino acids: CASSDNANYGYTF. The CDR3 DNA is TGTGCCAGCTCTGATAACGCTAACTATGGCTACACCTTC.

This clone was seen at least ten times. This chain joins TRBV5-6 and TRBJ2-2, with 7 bases fitting TRBD2. The CDR3 covers 13 residues. Germline V gene lookup returns CDR1 SGHDT and CDR2 YYEEEE. With 9 bases clipped from V and 3 bases from J, the junction kept 5 bases outside the gene matches. Written as DNA, the CDR3 is TGTGCCACCAGGGACTACCACACCGGGGAGCTGTTTTTT. This sequence encodes CATRDYHTGELFF.

In this sample, this clone turned up many times. The chain employs TRBV11-1 and TRBJ2-2; 9 bases map to TRBD1. With V trimmed by 6 bases and J by 2 bases, 7 bases remained unmatched. This CDR3 has 16 residues. The germline V gene encodes CDR1 SGHAT and CDR2 FQDESV (reference sequence). The CDR3 region is CASRLMTGGNTGELFF. CDR3 DNA: TGTGCCAGCAGACTGATGACAGGGGGAAACACCGGGGAGCTGTTTTTT. The complete variable domain, with remaining parts taken from reference TRBV11-1 and TRBJ2-2, reads EAEVAQSPRYKITEKSQAVAFWCDPISGHATLYWYRQILGQGPELLVQFQDESVVDDSQLPKDRFSAERLKGVDSTLKIQPAELGDSAMYLCASRLMTGGNTGELFFGEGSRLTVL.

V and J are TRBV7-6 and TRBJ2-5, with D perhaps matching TRBD2 (5 bases). CDR3 size: 14 residues. V was cut by 6 bases and J by 3 bases, with 14 bases left in between. The germline V gene encodes CDR1 SGHVS and CDR2 FNYEAQ. DNA of the CDR3: TGTGCCAGCAGTTTAACTCAGCGGAAAGAGACCCAGTACTTC. This gives the protein CASSLTQRKETQYF.

This clone is medium-sized (0.01 to 0.1%). Other DNA sequences in this sample translate to the same CDR3. The J gene is TRBJ2-7, the V gene TRBV6-1; D tentatively reads TRBD1 or TRBD2 (6 bases each). The CDR3 has 13 amino acids. Germline V lookup: CDR1 MNHNS, CDR2 SASEGT. V was cut by 7 bases and J by 4 bases, with 14 bases left in between. The CDR3 protein is CASKKTGGYEQYF. The CDR3 DNA sequence: TGTGCCAGCAAAAAGACAGGAGGGTACGAGCAGTACTTC.

The sample holds many counts of this clone. This chain joins TRBV6-1 and TRBJ2-1, with D maybe TRBD1 (5 bases). CDR1 MNHNS and CDR2 SASEGT come from the germline V gene. The CDR3 is 14 amino acids. Trimming cost V 6 bases and J 5 bases, with 14 bases left between them. CDR3 residues: CASRTGSPDNEQFF. CDR3 in DNA: TGTGCCAGCAGAACAGGCTCTCCGGACAATGAGCAGTTCTTC.

Many counts were recorded for this clone. The chain is built from TRBV6-2 or TRBV6-3 and TRBJ1-1, with D possibly being TRBD1 (6 bases). CDR1 MNHEY and CDR2 SVGEGT come from the germline V gene. The CDR3 has 14 residues. Trimming took off 6 bases at V and 4 bases at J, with 15 bases between the two ends. Written as DNA, the CDR3 is TGTGCCAGCAGGTACAGGGTTGGGGGCACTGAAGCTTTCTTT. This translates into CASRYRVGGTEAFF.

The table lists this clone with many counts. The chain joins TRBV25-1 to TRBJ2-3; perhaps TRBD1 as D (5 bases). The CDR3 is made up of 15 amino acids. Germline values: CDR1 MGHDK, CDR2 SYGVNS. Trimming took 8 bases from V and 0 from J, leaving 15 bases between them. The CDR3 spells CASSPRGLSTDTQYF. The CDR3 DNA follows: TGTGCCAGCTCACCAAGGGGCCTTAGCACAGATACGCAGTATTTT.